The 19 T cell receptor beta chains below come from one sample, sequenced in a study of cytomegalovirus exposure and HLA in healthy donors. The PCR employed 60 Vbeta primers together with 13 Jbeta primers. The repertoire was sequenced with immunoSEQ multiplex PCR; TCRdb's copy has only in-frame clones and lacks some. The profile covers 95,000 to 150,000 clones, with about 9.4% appearing a single time and 6% to 7.5% taken by the ten largest. Material for sequencing was PBMCs. Receptor source: a woman aged 40 to 55 in good health and CMV-seropositive.

J is TRBJ2-3 and V is TRBV7-3, with TRBD1 matching 10 bases. Losses at the gene ends were 4 bases for V and 4 bases for J; bases not matched to a gene: 2. The length of the CDR3 is 14 residues. Germline V gene lookup returns CDR1 SGHTA and CDR2 FQGTGA. CDR3 nucleotides: TGTGCCAGCAGCTCGGGACAGGGGCCAGATACGCAGTATTTT. It codes for CASSSGQGPDTQYF.

This chain links TRBV6-1 with TRBJ2-2; perhaps TRBD1 as D (6 bases). CDR3 size: 14 residues. V gave up 8 bases and J gave up 1 base, with 11 bases separating them. Germline assignment: CDR1 MNHNS and CDR2 SASEGT. The CDR3 region is CASGGHWNTGELFF. CDR3 nucleotides: TGTGCCAGCGGGGGACACTGGAACACCGGGGAGCTGTTTTTT.

The rearrangement links TRBV5-1 to TRBJ1-1, with TRBD1 as a possible D gene (6 bases). Germline lookup yields CDR1 SGHRS and CDR2 YFSETQ. The V and J ends lost 1 base and 2 bases respectively, with 9 bases between them. This CDR3 region has 14 residues. The CDR3 DNA reads TGCGCCAGCAGCTTGACAGGGATTAACACTGAAGCTTTCTTT. Translation: CASSLTGINTEAFF.

The chain carries TRBV5-1 and TRBJ2-7; 7 bases agree with TRBD1. Looked up from germline, CDR1 is SGHRS and CDR2 is YFSETQ. This CDR3 has 13 amino acids. The J segment lost 3 bases and the V segment lost 0 bases, leaving 0 bases of the junction unmatched. The CDR3 nucleotides are TGCGCCAGCAGCTTGGACAGGGGCTACGAGCAGTACTTC. This translates into CASSLDRGYEQYF. The complete variable domain, with remaining parts taken from reference TRBV5-1 and TRBJ2-7, reads KAGVTQTPRYLIKTRGQQVTLSCSPISGHRSVSWYQQTPGQGLQFLFEYFSETQRNKGNFPGRFSGRQFSNSRSEMNVSTLELGDSALYLCASSLDRGYEQYFGPGTRLTVT.

This clone was seen a few times. The chain links TRBV5-4 to TRBJ1-1; D is possibly TRBD1 (6 bases). Trimming cost V 2 bases and J 1 base, with 12 bases left between them. The CDR3 has 15 amino acids. From germline, CDR1 is SGHNT and CDR2 YYREEE (reference sequence). The CDR3 spells CASSLTGLRNTEAFF. In DNA form, the CDR3 reads TGTGCCAGCAGCTTAACAGGGCTTAGGAACACTGAAGCTTTCTTT.

This clone was seen a few times. The chain has TRBV5-1 and TRBJ1-1; D remains ambiguous. CDR3 length: 16 amino acids. Looked up from germline, CDR1 is SGHRS and CDR2 is YFSETQ. V was pared by 4 bases and J by 2 bases, with 18 bases between. The CDR3 DNA follows: TGCGCCAGCAGCGGAGGGCTGAGACCTCAAAACACTGAAGCTTTCTTT. This gives the protein CASSGGLRPQNTEAFF.

V and J are TRBV19 and TRBJ1-1; D uncertain. The germline V and J ends were trimmed by 5 bases and 1 base, with 11 bases remaining between them. This CDR3 region has 14 residues. Germline loops: CDR1 LNHDA, CDR2 SQIVND (reference sequence). Here the CDR3 reads CASSVLGGNTEAFF. The CDR3 DNA reads as TGTGCCAGTAGTGTGCTGGGAGGGAACACTGAAGCTTTCTTT.

This chain joins TRBV5-1 and TRBJ2-3; tentatively, D is TRBD1 (5 bases). CDR3 size: 16 residues. CDR1 SGHRS and CDR2 YFSETQ come from the germline V gene. The ends were cut back, 0 bases at V and 0 bases at J, with 11 bases in the middle. CDR3 sequence: CASSLGGGTSTDTQYF. In nucleotides, the CDR3 is TGCGCCAGCAGCTTGGGGGGCGGCACTAGCACAGATACGCAGTATTTT.

The chain uses TRBV7-9 and TRBJ1-2, with 8 bases that match TRBD1. Germline-derived CDR1 and CDR2 are SEHNR and FQNEAQ (reference sequence). CDR3 length: 15 residues. With V trimmed by 0 bases and J by 4 bases, 4 bases remained unmatched. The CDR3 sequence is CASSLARQGPYGYTF. CDR3 DNA sequence: TGTGCCAGCAGCTTAGCGAGACAGGGGCCCTATGGCTACACCTTC.

This clone has only a few counts. This chain links TRBV30 with TRBJ2-3; maybe TRBD2 (5 bases). CDR1 is GTSNPN, CDR2 SVGIG, per germline (reference sequence). This CDR3 is built from 14 residues. The V and J ends lost 0 bases and 10 bases respectively, with 17 bases between them. CDR3 protein: CAWSVGIGDGSQYF. CDR3 nucleotide sequence: TGTGCCTGGAGTGTAGGGATCGGGGATGGATCGCAGTATTTT.

The gene calls are TRBV5-1 and TRBJ1-1, with unresolved D. CDR1 is SGHRS, CDR2 YFSETQ, per germline. V shed 4 bases and J shed 2 bases, with 9 bases lying between them. The CDR3 extends over 13 amino acids. The DNA of the CDR3 is TGCGCCAGCAGCGTGTCGGTTAACACTGAAGCTTTCTTT. Translating it yields CASSVSVNTEAFF.

The V gene is TRBV9, the J gene TRBJ1-4; D possibly corresponds to TRBD1 (5 bases). The CDR3 covers 15 residues. V was shortened by 0 bases and J by 6 bases, with 12 bases between the two germline ends. CDR1 and CDR2 (germline): SGDLS, YYNGEE. The DNA for the CDR3 is TGTGCCAGCAGCGTAGCGGCAGGGATCGATGAAAAACTGTTTTTT. Protein product: CASSVAAGIDEKLFF.

This clone was seen more than once but under ten times. V and J are TRBV7-3 and TRBJ2-3, with 9 positions matching TRBD2. Germline assignment: CDR1 SGHTA and CDR2 FQGTGA. The CDR3 runs to 15 residues. Trimming cost V 2 bases and J 3 bases; bases outside gene matches: 3. In nucleotides, the CDR3 is TGTGCCAGCAGCTTACAGGCGGGGGGGACAGATACGCAGTATTTT. The encoded protein is CASSLQAGGTDTQYF.

This clone was recorded once. V and J are TRBV11-2 and TRBJ2-5, with D possibly TRBD1 on 6 matching bases. The assigned J gene may be wrong: the sequence end matches TRBJ2-7 better. The CDR3 is made up of 14 amino acids. Germline V gene lookup returns CDR1 SGHAT and CDR2 FQNNGV. The CDR3 is CASSKGGQSYEQYF. The CDR3 region has the DNA TGTGCCAGCAGCAAAGGAGGACAGTCCTACGAGCAGTACTTC.

This clone showed up just a few times. The chain joins TRBV29-1 to TRBJ1-1, with 9 bases lining up with TRBD1. CDR1 SQVTM and CDR2 ANQGSEA come from the germline V gene. This CDR3 is built from 11 residues. J lost 12 bases, V lost 6 bases, and 8 bases had no gene match. The CDR3 sequence is CSVRGQGTSFF. CDR3 sequence (DNA): TGCAGCGTACGCGGACAGGGGACTTCTTTCTTT. The whole variable domain, filled in from reference TRBV29-1 and TRBJ1-1, reads SAVISQKPSRDICQRGTSLTIQCQVDSQVTMMFWYRQQPGQSLTLIATANQGSEATYESGFVIDKFPISRPNLTFSTLTVSNMSPEDSSIYLCSVRGQGTSFFGQGTRLTVV.

The chain links TRBV18 to TRBJ2-2; D call uncertain. The germline V gene encodes CDR1 KGHSH and CDR2 LQKENI. Trimming took 3 bases from V and 0 from J, leaving 11 bases between them. This CDR3 is built from 16 residues. In DNA, the CDR3 is TGTGCCAGCTCACCGATGAGACACCCGAACACCGGGGAGCTGTTTTTT. Protein sequence: CASSPMRHPNTGELFF.

The rearrangement joins TRBV5-1 to TRBJ2-7; TRBD1 agrees at 10 bases. CDR1 is SGHRS, CDR2 YFSETQ, per germline. V gave up 3 bases and J gave up 6 bases; unmatched junction bases: 3. The CDR3 consists of 13 residues. CDR3 protein: CASSWTGGREQYF. In DNA, the CDR3 is TGCGCCAGCAGCTGGACAGGGGGACGCGAGCAGTACTTC.

The chain carries TRBV9 and TRBJ2-7; D is possibly TRBD2 (6 bases). Trimming left V 1 base short and J 7 bases short, with 15 bases between. CDR1 SGDLS and CDR2 YYNGEE come from the germline V gene. The CDR3 extends over 14 amino acids. The CDR3 loop is CASSVSGPPGEQYF. As DNA, the CDR3 is TGTGCCAGCAGCGTAAGCGGGCCCCCGGGGGAGCAGTACTTC.

This sequence joins TRBV7-8 and TRBJ2-7, with D possibly matching TRBD1 (8 bases). Germline V gives CDR1 SGHVS, CDR2 FQNEAQ. The CDR3 extends over 16 amino acids. V dropped 2 bases and J dropped 6 bases, with 20 bases sitting between them. This chain's CDR3 is CASSLRGGTGLFEQYF. In DNA, the CDR3 is TGTGCCAGCAGCTTAAGGGGAGGGACAGGCCTCTTCGAGCAGTACTTC.